The 17 T cell receptor beta chains below all came from one sample that was sequenced in a study of monozygotic twins with inflammatory bowel disease. TCRdb re-analyzed the 5' RACE reads; it lists each CDR3 protein once, without DNA. The sample is made up of approximately 400,000 distinct CDR3 sequences, and the top ten hold about 2.5% of it. Sequencing input: blood. The receptor set was obtained from a human donor with ulcerative colitis or Crohn's disease, or a healthy co-twin of an affected twin (not recorded which).

The rearrangement uses TRBV6-1 and TRBJ2-7. Germline V gene sequence: CDR1 MNHNS, CDR2 SASEGT. The CDR3 length is 17 residues. The CDR3 spells CASSVRLSEEPFYEQYF.

This rearrangement joins TRBV18 to TRBJ2-2; the TCRdb call, TRBD1, lacks DNA for checking. The CDR3 totals 14 residues. Per germline, CDR1 KGHSH and CDR2 LQKENI. The CDR3 reads CASSSRQGAGELFF.

The V and J genes are TRBV3-1 and TRBJ2-1; TCRdb's D call of TRBD2 is untestable without DNA. The CDR3 has 15 amino acids. Germline values: CDR1 LGHDT, CDR2 YNNKEL (reference sequence). CDR3 residues: CASSSRVGSYNEQFF.

V is TRBV18 and J is TRBJ1-5. Germline V CDR1 and CDR2: KGHSH, LQKENI. The CDR3 extends over 13 amino acids. CDR3 sequence reads: CASSPERSQPQHF.

The CDR3 sequence is CASSHWASGGQETQYF. The rearrangement joins TRBV3-1 to TRBJ2-5; TCRdb names TRBD2, which stays unverified in the absence of DNA. Germline-derived CDR1 and CDR2 are LGHDT and YNNKEL (reference sequence). The CDR3 sequence is 16 residues long.

This chain joins TRBV6-1 and TRBJ2-3; there is no DNA to check the TCRdb D call of TRBD1. The germline V gene has CDR1 MNHNS and CDR2 SASEGT. CDR3 length equals 14 residues. The CDR3 sequence: CASSLRGRTDTQYF.

V usage is TRBV6-2 or TRBV6-3 and J usage is TRBJ2-3. The CDR3 runs 13 residues. Germline V lookup: CDR1 MNHEY, CDR2 SVGEGT. CDR3 loop: CALSGTFTDTQYF.

CDR3 protein: CASSLGTPQETQYF. The chain has TRBV7-7 and TRBJ2-5; TCRdb reports TRBD1, a call that lacks DNA to check it against. This CDR3 contains 14 residues. From germline, CDR1 is SSHAT and CDR2 FNYEAQ (reference sequence).

The rearrangement joins TRBV7-8 to TRBJ1-5. The CDR3 contains 16 residues. Germline loops: CDR1 SGHVS, CDR2 FQNEAQ. The CDR3: CASSSPRGYSNQPQHF.

This rearrangement joins TRBV28 to TRBJ2-7. This CDR3 has 15 residues. Germline CDR1 reads MDHEN; CDR2 reads SYDVKM. The CDR3 sequence is CASSRRSAISYEQYF.

The V call is TRBV3-1, the J call TRBJ2-3. The CDR3 contains 12 residues. Germline CDR1 and CDR2: LGHDT and YNNKEL (reference sequence). Here the CDR3 reads CASSGGEDTQYF.

The rearrangement uses TRBV5-6 and TRBJ2-7. Germline V lookup: CDR1 SGHDT, CDR2 YYEEEE. The CDR3 covers 12 residues. This CDR3 reads CASSRRHYEQYF.

The gene calls are TRBV14 and TRBJ2-5; TCRdb's D gene call, TRBD1, goes unchecked for lack of DNA. The CDR3 runs to 15 residues. Germline CDR1 and CDR2: SGHDN and FVKESK. CDR3 residues: CASSHPREYQETQYF.

V and J are TRBV7-2 and TRBJ2-7. CDR3 size: 12 residues. Germline lookup yields CDR1 SGHTA and CDR2 FQGNSA. The CDR3 loop reads CASSLSVWEQYF.

The V and J genes are TRBV5-1 and TRBJ2-5. Germline CDR1 is SGHRS and CDR2 is YFSETQ. The CDR3 runs to 14 residues. Here the CDR3 reads CASSFNTPQETQYF.

The chain is built from TRBV4-2 and TRBJ2-5. CDR3 length: 13 amino acids. Germline V gives CDR1 LGHNA, CDR2 YNFKEQ. CDR3 amino acids: CASSQEVAASQYF.

CDR3 sequence reads: CASSQVREGDSYEQYF. The V gene is TRBV4-3, the J gene TRBJ2-7; TCRdb returns TRBD2, unconfirmable since there is no DNA. The CDR3 has 16 amino acids. Germline CDR1 LGHNA, CDR2 YSLEER.